These 18 T cell receptor beta chains share one sample of origin, sequenced in a study of CD8 T cells in ankylosing spondylitis. These receptors have no known antigen. General study points: Blood from ankylosing spondylitis patients appeared to carry a characteristic roughly eight-variant TCR beta motif.

TCRdb re-derived calls from the 5' RACE reads in MiXCR, one entry per CDR3 protein. The table includes over 200,000 distinct CDR3 sequences, around 16% detected once. What was sequenced was blood, either unsorted or a sorted T cell fraction (not recorded which). These receptors were obtained from a male donor with ankylosing spondylitis.

This chain joins TRBV6-2 or TRBV6-3 and TRBJ2-1, with unresolved D. V was pared by 2 bases and J by 8 bases, with 13 bases between. The V gene's germline CDR1 is MNHEY and CDR2 SVGEGT. The CDR3 consists of 14 residues. CDR3 bases: TGTGCCAGCAGTTACACGGAAGCTTTCGATGAGCAGTTCTTC. As protein: CASSYTEAFDEQFF.

There are a few counts of this clonotype. The chain has TRBV7-9 and TRBJ2-1; 9 bases match TRBD1. V dropped 5 bases and J dropped 3; count of bases not matched to a gene: 5. The CDR3 is made up of 15 amino acids. Germline CDR1 is SEHNR and CDR2 is FQNEAQ (reference sequence). Here the CDR3 DNA reads TGTGCCAGCAGCCCAGGGACAGGGCGCTACAATGAGCAGTTCTTC. It translates to CASSPGTGRYNEQFF.

This clonotype turned up a few times. The chain recombines TRBV5-1 with TRBJ1-3; D remains ambiguous. The CDR3 consists of 17 residues. Germline loops: CDR1 SGHRS, CDR2 YFSETQ. V dropped 1 base and J dropped 0 bases, with 14 bases sitting between them. CDR3 in amino acids: CASSLTPDARSGNTIYF. In nucleotides, the CDR3 is TGCGCCAGCAGCTTGACCCCGGACGCTCGCTCTGGAAACACCATATATTTT.

Comment on this clonotype: An end of the junction differs from the germline gene, which may be a read error. The V call is TRBV12-3 or TRBV12-4, the J call TRBJ2-3; D ambiguous. This CDR3 contains 14 residues. The chain's CDR3 is CASSLTGEADTLYF. CDR3 nucleotides: TGTGCCAGCAGTTTAACTGGAGAGGCAGATACGCTGTATTTT.

The chain carries TRBV5-1 and TRBJ2-3; D uncertain. Germline CDR1 and CDR2: SGHRS and YFSETQ. CDR3 length: 11 residues. The V end lost 7 bases, the J end lost 6 bases, and 9 bases lay between the germline ends. Here the CDR3 DNA reads TGCGCCAGCGCGCAAATGGATACGCAGTATTTT. Translation gives CASAQMDTQYF.

The V call is TRBV19, the J call TRBJ2-3; 9 positions agree with TRBD2. The ends lost 5 bases at V and 7 bases at J; junction bases unmatched: 10. Germline assignment: CDR1 LNHDA and CDR2 SQIVND (reference sequence). The CDR3 has 15 residues. The CDR3 DNA follows: TGTGCCAGTAGTCCTGCTAGCGGGGATTTTTATACGCAGTATTTT. Protein: CASSPASGDFYTQYF.

This clonotype was recorded a few times. The CDR3 DNA follows: TGTGCCAGCAGCGTCTGGGGACAGGGATACGAGCAGTACTTC. This sequence encodes CASSVWGQGYEQYF. V is TRBV9 and J is TRBJ2-7, with 9 bases fitting TRBD1. The CDR3 has 14 residues. The V segment lost 2 bases and the J segment 4 bases; nucleotides outside the gene matches: 4. The germline CDR1 and CDR2 sequences are SGDLS and YYNGEE.

The CDR3, as DNA: TGTGCCAGCAGCTTAGTGGATCCGCGGTACGAGCAGTACTTC. This translates into CASSLVDPRYEQYF. This chain joins TRBV7-9 and TRBJ2-7; D unresolved. This CDR3 has 14 residues. Germline V gives CDR1 SEHNR, CDR2 FQNEAQ (reference sequence). V dropped 1 base and J dropped 4 bases, with 11 bases sitting between them.

This clonotype was seen a few times. The chain joins TRBV5-1 to TRBJ2-2, with 10 bases identical to TRBD1. With 3 bases clipped from V and 7 bases from J, the junction kept 6 bases outside the gene matches. Germline values: CDR1 SGHRS, CDR2 YFSETQ. This CDR3 is built from 15 residues. As DNA, the CDR3 is TGCGCCAGCAGCTCCGGGACAGGGGAAGTCGGGGAGCTGTTTTTT. The encoded protein is CASSSGTGEVGELFF.

CDR3 region: CASSLSFFEYNEQFF. The CDR3 DNA is TGTGCCAGCAGTTTATCCTTTTTCGAGTACAATGAGCAGTTCTTC. This chain uses TRBV27 with TRBJ2-1; D remains ambiguous. Between the trimmed V and J ends, which lost 0 bases and 4 bases, there was a span of 10 bases. The CDR3 runs 15 residues. Germline V CDR1 and CDR2: MNHEY, SMNVEV (reference sequence).

The chain combines TRBV28 with TRBJ2-5; D possibly corresponds to TRBD2 (5 bases). This CDR3 spans 13 amino acids. Germline lookup yields CDR1 MDHEN and CDR2 SYDVKM. The germline V and J ends were trimmed by 3 bases and 5 bases, with 10 bases remaining between them. CDR3 sequence (DNA): TGTGCCAGCAGTTTCGAGGGATCGGAGACCCAGTACTTC. The encoded protein is CASSFEGSETQYF.

The chain joins TRBV12-3 or TRBV12-4 to TRBJ1-5; D is unclear. Trimming left V 2 bases short and J 6 bases short, with 5 bases between. This CDR3 has 12 amino acids. The CDR3 is CASSLRSQPQHF. Written as DNA, the CDR3 is TGTGCCAGCAGTTTACGCTCTCAGCCCCAGCATTTT.

This chain uses TRBV7-9 with TRBJ2-1; TRBD1 matches 7 bases. The length of the CDR3 is 16 residues. The germline V gene has CDR1 SEHNR and CDR2 FQNEAQ (reference sequence). V gave up 5 bases and J gave up 0 bases; unmatched junction bases: 7. The CDR3 DNA sequence: TGTGCCAGCAGCCAACTACAGGGGAGCTCCTACAATGAGCAGTTCTTC. This encodes CASSQLQGSSYNEQFF.

This clonotype was counted between two and nine times. CDR3: CASSVGPQDEDYGYTF. The DNA of the CDR3 is TGTGCCAGCAGCGTGGGGCCCCAGGATGAGGACTATGGCTACACCTTC. The chain combines TRBV9 with TRBJ1-2; perhaps TRBD1 as D (5 bases). The V end was cut by 2 bases, the J end by 3 bases, with 17 bases between. The V gene's germline CDR1 is SGDLS and CDR2 YYNGEE. This CDR3 has 16 amino acids.

V and J are TRBV27 and TRBJ1-1, with 7 bases that match TRBD1. The V gene end was trimmed by 6 bases and the J gene end by 5 bases; junction bases not matched to a gene: 6. The CDR3 contains 13 residues. The germline V gene has CDR1 MNHEY and CDR2 SMNVEV (reference sequence). The CDR3 DNA reads TGTGCCAGCAGATTACAGGGGCAAACTGAAGCTTTCTTT. This encodes CASRLQGQTEAFF.

The chain has TRBV30 and TRBJ2-5; a weak D match, TRBD2 (5 bases). Per the germline V gene, CDR1 is GTSNPN and CDR2 is SVGIG (reference sequence). The CDR3 is 13 amino acids. Trimming took 1 base from V and 1 from J, leaving 7 bases between them. This CDR3 reads CAWSDGIQETQYF. As DNA, the CDR3 is TGTGCCTGGAGTGACGGGATCCAAGAGACCCAGTACTTC.

This clonotype showed up just a few times. The chain recombines TRBV7-8 with TRBJ2-1; possibly TRBD1 or TRBD2 for D (6 bases each). The length of the CDR3 is 13 residues. Trimming left V 6 bases short and J 7 bases short, with 13 bases between. Germline V CDR1 and CDR2: SGHVS, FQNEAQ. DNA for the CDR3: TGTGCCAGCAGAGAGAGGGGGGATAATGAGCAGTTCTTC. This translates into CASRERGDNEQFF.

This clonotype was detected only once. The V gene is TRBV7-3, the J gene TRBJ2-3; 7 bases are a match to TRBD1. CDR3 size: 13 residues. Germline values: CDR1 SGHTA, CDR2 FQGTGA. J was trimmed by 6 bases and V by 4 bases; bases with no gene match: 4. The CDR3 loop is CASSSTGSDTQYF. The CDR3 DNA follows: TGTGCCAGCAGCTCGACAGGGTCGGATACGCAGTATTTT.